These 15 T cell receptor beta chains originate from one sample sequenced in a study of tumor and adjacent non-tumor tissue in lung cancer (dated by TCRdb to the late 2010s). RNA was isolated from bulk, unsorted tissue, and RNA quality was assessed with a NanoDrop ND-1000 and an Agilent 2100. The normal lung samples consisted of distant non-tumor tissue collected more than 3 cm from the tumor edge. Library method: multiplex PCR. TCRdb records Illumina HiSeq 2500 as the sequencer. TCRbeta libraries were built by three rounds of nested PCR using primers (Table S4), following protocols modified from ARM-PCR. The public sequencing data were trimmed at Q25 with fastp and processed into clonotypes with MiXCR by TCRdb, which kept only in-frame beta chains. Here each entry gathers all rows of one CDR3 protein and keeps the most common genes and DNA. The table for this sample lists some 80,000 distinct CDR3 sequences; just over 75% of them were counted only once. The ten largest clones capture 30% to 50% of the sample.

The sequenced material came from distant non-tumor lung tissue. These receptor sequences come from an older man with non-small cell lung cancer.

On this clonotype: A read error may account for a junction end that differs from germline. The CDR3 region has the DNA TGCATCGTTGAATTCTATTGGACTAGCGGGAGGAGACAAGAGACCCAGTACTTC. Translated: CIVEFYWTSGRRQETQYF. The chain carries TRBV29-1 and TRBJ2-5, with 14 bases aligning to TRBD2. Germline V CDR1 and CDR2: SQVTM, ANQGSEA. The CDR3 is made up of 18 amino acids.

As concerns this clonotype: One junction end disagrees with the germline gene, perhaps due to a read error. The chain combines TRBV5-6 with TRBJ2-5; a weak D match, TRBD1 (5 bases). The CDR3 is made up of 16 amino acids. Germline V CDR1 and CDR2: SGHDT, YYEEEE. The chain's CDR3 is CTSSRSITDRVRTQYF. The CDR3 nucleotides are TGTACCAGCAGCCGTTCCATTACCGACAGAGTAAGGACCCAGTACTTC.

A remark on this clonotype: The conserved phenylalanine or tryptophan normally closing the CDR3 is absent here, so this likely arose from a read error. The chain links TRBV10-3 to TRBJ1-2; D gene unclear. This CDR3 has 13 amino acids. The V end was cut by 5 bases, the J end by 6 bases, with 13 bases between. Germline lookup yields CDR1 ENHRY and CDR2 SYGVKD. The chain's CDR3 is CAISTEQNHGYTL. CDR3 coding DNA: TGTGCCATCAGTACTGAGCAAAACCATGGCTACACCTTG.

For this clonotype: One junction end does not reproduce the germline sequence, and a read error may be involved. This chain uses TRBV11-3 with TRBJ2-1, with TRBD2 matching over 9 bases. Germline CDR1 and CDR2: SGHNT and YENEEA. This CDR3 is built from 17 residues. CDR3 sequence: CGSSLSLLAGDRNEQFF. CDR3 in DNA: TGTGGCAGCAGCTTAAGTCTCTTAGCGGGAGATAGAAATGAGCAGTTCTTC. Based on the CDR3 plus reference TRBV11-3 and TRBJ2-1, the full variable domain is EAGVVQSPRYKIIEKKQPVAFWCNPISGHNTLYWYLQNLGQGPELLIRYENEEAVDDSQLPKDRFSAERLKGVDSTLKIQPAELGDSAVYLCGSSLSLLAGDRNEQFFGPGTRLTVL.

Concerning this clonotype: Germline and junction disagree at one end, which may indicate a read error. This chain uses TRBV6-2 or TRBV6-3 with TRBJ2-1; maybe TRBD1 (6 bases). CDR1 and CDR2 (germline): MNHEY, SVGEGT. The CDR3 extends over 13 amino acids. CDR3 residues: CTSSYSQNRGQLF. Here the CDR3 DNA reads TGTACCAGCAGTTATTCCCAGAACCGAGGACAGTTATTC.

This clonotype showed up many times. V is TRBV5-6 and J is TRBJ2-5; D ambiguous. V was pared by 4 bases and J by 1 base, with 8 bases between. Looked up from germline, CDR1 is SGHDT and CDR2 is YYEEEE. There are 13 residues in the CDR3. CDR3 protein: CASSPDFQETQYF. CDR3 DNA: TGTGCCAGCAGCCCAGACTTCCAAGAGACCCAGTACTTC.

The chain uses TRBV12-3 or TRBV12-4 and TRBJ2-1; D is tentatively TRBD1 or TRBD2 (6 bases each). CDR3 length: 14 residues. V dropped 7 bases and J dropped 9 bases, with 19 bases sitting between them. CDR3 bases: TGTGCCAGCACAGGAGCGGAGGGGGGAAGTGAGCAGTTCTTC. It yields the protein CASTGAEGGSEQFF.

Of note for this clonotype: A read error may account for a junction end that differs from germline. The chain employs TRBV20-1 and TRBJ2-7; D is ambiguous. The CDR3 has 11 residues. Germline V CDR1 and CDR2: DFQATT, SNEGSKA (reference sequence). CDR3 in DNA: TGTAGTGCTACTCAGACCTCCGAGCAGTACTTC. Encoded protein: CSATQTSEQYF.

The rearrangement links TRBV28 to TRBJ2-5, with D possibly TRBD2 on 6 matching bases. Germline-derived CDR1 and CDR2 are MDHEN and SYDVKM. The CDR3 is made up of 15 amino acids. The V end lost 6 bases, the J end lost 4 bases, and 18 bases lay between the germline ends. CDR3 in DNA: TGTGCCAGCAGCCGGAGTGTGGGAGGAGTAGAGACCCAGTACTTC. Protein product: CASSRSVGGVETQYF.

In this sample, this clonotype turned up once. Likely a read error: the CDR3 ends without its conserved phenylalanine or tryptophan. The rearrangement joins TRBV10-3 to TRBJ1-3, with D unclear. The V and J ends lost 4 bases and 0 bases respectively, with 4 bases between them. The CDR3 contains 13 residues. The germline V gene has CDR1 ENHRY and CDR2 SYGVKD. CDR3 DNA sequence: TGTGCCATCAGTGGGTACTCTGGAAACACCATATATTTA. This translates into CAISGYSGNTIYL.

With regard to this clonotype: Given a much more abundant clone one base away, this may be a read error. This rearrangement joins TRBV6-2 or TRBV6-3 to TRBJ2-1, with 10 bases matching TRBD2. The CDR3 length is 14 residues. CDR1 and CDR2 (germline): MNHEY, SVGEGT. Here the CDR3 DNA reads TGTGCCAGCAGTTATCTAGCGGGAGTTCGTGAGCAGTTATTC. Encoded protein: CASSYLAGVREQLF.

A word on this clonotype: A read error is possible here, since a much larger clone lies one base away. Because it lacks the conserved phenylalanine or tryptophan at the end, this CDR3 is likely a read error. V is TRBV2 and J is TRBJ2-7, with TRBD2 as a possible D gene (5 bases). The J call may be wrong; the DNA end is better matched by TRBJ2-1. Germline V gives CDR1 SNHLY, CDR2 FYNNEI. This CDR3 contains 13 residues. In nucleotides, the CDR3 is TGTGCCAGCAGTACTAGTGTCTACAATGAGCAGTTCATC. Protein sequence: CASSTSVYNEQFI.

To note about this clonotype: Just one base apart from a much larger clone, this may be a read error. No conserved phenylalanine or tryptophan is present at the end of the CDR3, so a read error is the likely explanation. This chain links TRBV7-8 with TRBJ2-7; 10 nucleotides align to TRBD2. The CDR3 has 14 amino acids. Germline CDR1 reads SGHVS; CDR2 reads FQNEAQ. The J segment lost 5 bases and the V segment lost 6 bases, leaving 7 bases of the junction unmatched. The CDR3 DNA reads TGTGCCAGCAGACTAGCGGGGAGTTGGGACGAGCAGTACTTA. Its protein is CASRLAGSWDEQYL.

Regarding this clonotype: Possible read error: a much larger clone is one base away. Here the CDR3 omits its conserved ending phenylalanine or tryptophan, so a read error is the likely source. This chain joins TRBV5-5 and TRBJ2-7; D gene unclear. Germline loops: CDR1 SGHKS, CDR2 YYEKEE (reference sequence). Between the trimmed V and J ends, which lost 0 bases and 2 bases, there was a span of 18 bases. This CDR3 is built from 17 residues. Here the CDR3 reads CASSLVFGSSLTYEQYS. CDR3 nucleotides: TGTGCCAGCAGCTTGGTATTTGGTAGCTCTCTCACCTACGAGCAGTACTCC.

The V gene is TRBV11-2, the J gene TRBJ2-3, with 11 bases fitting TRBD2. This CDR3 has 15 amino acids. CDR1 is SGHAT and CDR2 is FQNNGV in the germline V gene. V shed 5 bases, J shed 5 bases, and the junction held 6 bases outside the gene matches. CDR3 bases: TGTGCCAGCAGCCAAATAGCGGGAGGGCTAGATACGCAGTATTTT. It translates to CASSQIAGGLDTQYF.